The 10 T cell receptor beta chains below all came from one sample that was sequenced in a study of blood T cell repertoires in COVID-19. Measured with immunoSEQ multiplex PCR; TCRdb has only the in-frame clones, and not every one. The sample contains about 270,000 clones, about nine tenths of which appear only once. Sequencing used peripheral blood. These receptor sequences come from a man in his forties or fifties who had recovered from COVID-19.

The rearrangement uses TRBV3-1 (or the pseudogene TRBV3-2) and TRBJ2-7; the match to TRBD2 covers 9 bases. From germline, CDR1 is LGHDT and CDR2 YNNKEL (reference sequence). There are 14 residues in the CDR3. V lost 3 bases, J lost 2 bases, and 2 bases stayed unmatched. This chain's CDR3 is CASSHSSGTYEQYF. DNA of the CDR3: TGTGCCAGCAGCCACTCTAGCGGGACCTACGAGCAGTACTTC.

This clone occurred many times. The chain carries TRBV7-9 and TRBJ2-5; TRBD2 matches 7 bases. The germline V gene has CDR1 SEHNR and CDR2 FQNEAQ (reference sequence). V lost 0 bases, J lost 2 bases, and 6 bases stayed unmatched. CDR3 length: 16 amino acids. CDR3 amino acids: CASSLAVSSGQETQYF. The CDR3 DNA is TGTGCCAGCAGCTTAGCGGTGTCTAGCGGTCAAGAGACCCAGTACTTC.

The CDR3: CASSVWREGPGELFF. CDR3 DNA: TGTGCCAGCAGCGTATGGCGGGAGGGCCCCGGGGAGCTGTTTTTT. This chain connects TRBV9 to TRBJ2-2; TRBD2 agrees at 9 bases. The CDR3 is 15 residues long. The junction had 4 bases not matched to a gene; V was cut back by 1 base and J by 6 bases. Germline CDR1 and CDR2: SGDLS and YYNGEE. The complete variable domain, with remaining parts taken from reference TRBV9 and TRBJ2-2, reads DSGVTQTPKHLITATGQRVTLRCSPRSGDLSVYWYQQSLDQGLQFLIQYYNGEERAKGNILERFSAQQFPDLHSELNLSSLELGDSALYFCASSVWREGPGELFFGEGSRLTVL.

This clone was picked up one time. The chain uses TRBV10-1 and TRBJ2-7; the match to TRBD1 covers 8 bases. The CDR3 runs 15 residues. V dropped 0 bases and J dropped 2; count of bases not matched to a gene: 3. CDR1 WNHNN and CDR2 SYGVQD come from the germline V gene (reference sequence). The CDR3 nucleotides are TGCGCCAGCAGTGAGTCTAGGACAGGGCCCTACGAGCAGTACTTC. Amino acid sequence: CASSESRTGPYEQYF.

This clone was recorded only once. The V call is TRBV5-1, the J call TRBJ2-1; the D is unclear. The CDR3 contains 16 residues. The V and J ends lost 6 bases and 2 bases respectively, with 18 bases between them. Germline CDR1 is SGHRS and CDR2 is YFSETQ. The CDR3 sequence: CASTLSQKFTYNEQFF. CDR3 in DNA: TGCGCCAGCACCCTTTCTCAGAAATTTACCTACAATGAGCAGTTCTTC.

The chain combines TRBV18 with TRBJ1-1; D ambiguous. The CDR3 extends over 14 amino acids. Trimming took off 2 bases at V and 10 bases at J, with 17 bases between the two ends. Germline CDR1 is KGHSH and CDR2 is LQKENI. CDR3 region: CASSPREGPVGAFF. The CDR3 coding sequence is TGTGCCAGCTCACCAAGGGAGGGTCCGGTTGGAGCTTTCTTT. Based on the CDR3 plus reference TRBV18 and TRBJ1-1, the full variable domain is NAGVMQNPRHLVRRRGQEARLRCSPMKGHSHVYWYRQLPEEGLKFMVYLQKENIIDESGMPKERFSAEFPKEGPSILRIQQVVRGDSAAYFCASSPREGPVGAFFGQGTRLTVV.

This clone is a singleton in its sample. The V and J genes are TRBV6-5 and TRBJ1-2; tentative D call: TRBD1 (5 bases). CDR1 and CDR2 from the germline V gene are MNHEY and SVGAGI. The ends were cut back, 0 bases at V and 8 bases at J, with 16 bases in the middle. The CDR3 has 15 residues. The CDR3 DNA sequence: TGTGCCAGCAGTTACTCGTCGGCGCAGGGTAACGGCTACACCTTC. Translated, it gives CASSYSSAQGNGYTF.

The chain employs TRBV18 and TRBJ2-2; D uncertain. Germline assignment: CDR1 KGHSH and CDR2 LQKENI. Trimming stripped 3 bases from V and 6 bases from J, with 5 bases between. The CDR3 runs 12 residues. CDR3 nucleotides: TGTGCCAGCTCACCTTTCTCCGGGGAGCTGTTTTTT. Translating gives CASSPFSGELFF.

The DNA for the CDR3 is TGTGCCAGCAGCGACCCCGGGACTAGCTTTGCCAAAAACATTCAGTACTTC. Translated, it gives CASSDPGTSFAKNIQYF. This chain connects TRBV9 to TRBJ2-4, with 9 bases aligning to TRBD2. Germline-derived CDR1 and CDR2 are SGDLS and YYNGEE. This CDR3 is 17 amino acids long. After removal of 3 bases from V and 1 base from J, the junction contained 8 bases not matched to a gene.

The V and J genes are TRBV5-6 and TRBJ2-1; D is unresolved. Looked up from germline, CDR1 is SGHDT and CDR2 is YYEEEE. The CDR3 covers 15 residues. Between the trimmed V and J ends, which lost 0 bases and 10 bases, there was a span of 17 bases. The CDR3 sequence: CASSLVSVPLLEQFF. CDR3 DNA sequence: TGTGCCAGCAGCTTGGTTTCGGTTCCCCTGTTGGAGCAGTTCTTC.